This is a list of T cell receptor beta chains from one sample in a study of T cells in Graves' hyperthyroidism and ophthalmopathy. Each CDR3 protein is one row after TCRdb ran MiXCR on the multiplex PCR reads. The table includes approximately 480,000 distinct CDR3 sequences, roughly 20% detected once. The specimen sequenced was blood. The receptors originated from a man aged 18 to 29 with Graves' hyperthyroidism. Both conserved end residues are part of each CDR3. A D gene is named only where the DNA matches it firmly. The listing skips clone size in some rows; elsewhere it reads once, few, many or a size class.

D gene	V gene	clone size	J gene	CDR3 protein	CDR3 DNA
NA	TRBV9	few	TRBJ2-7	CASSPRGTPSSYEQYF	TGTGCCAGCAGCCCGCGTGGGACACCGAGCTCCTACGAGCAGTACTTC
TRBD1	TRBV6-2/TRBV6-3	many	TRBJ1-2	CASSYPGQGTSHYGYTF	TGTGCCAGCAGTTATCCGGGACAGGGGACTTCTCACTATGGCTACACCTTC
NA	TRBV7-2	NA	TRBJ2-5	CASSFQGTWETQYF	TGTGCCAGCAGCTTTCAGGGGACCTGGGAGACCCAGTACTTC
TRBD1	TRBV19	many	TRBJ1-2	CASRTGARDGYTF	TGTGCCAGTAGGACAGGGGCGCGAGATGGCTACACCTTC
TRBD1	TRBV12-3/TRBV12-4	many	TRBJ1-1	CASSPGQGLMNTEAFF	TGTGCCAGCAGCCCCGGACAGGGCCTAATGAACACTGAAGCTTTCTTT
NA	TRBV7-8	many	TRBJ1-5	CASSLSGIGQPQHF	TGTGCCAGCAGCTTATCCGGGATAGGTCAGCCCCAGCATTTT
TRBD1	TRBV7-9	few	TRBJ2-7	CASSLLGTGPYEQYF	TGTGCCAGCAGCTTATTGGGGACAGGCCCCTACGAGCAGTACTTC
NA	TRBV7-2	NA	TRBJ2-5	CASSRLVGGETQYF	TGTGCCAGCAGCCGACTAGTCGGTGGGGAGACCCAGTACTTC
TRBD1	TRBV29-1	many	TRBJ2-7	CSVEDPRGTVPYEQYF	TGCAGCGTTGAAGACCCCAGGGGGACAGTGCCCTACGAGCAGTACTTC
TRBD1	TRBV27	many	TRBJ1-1	CASIPGQGRGEAFF	TGTGCCAGCATCCCCGGACAGGGAAGAGGTGAAGCTTTCTTT
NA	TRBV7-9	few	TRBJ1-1	CASNRPLSEAFF	TGTGCCAGCAACCGCCCCCTGAGCGAAGCTTTCTTT
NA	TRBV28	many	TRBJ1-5	CASSFEGTFYSNQPQHF	TGTGCCAGCAGTTTCGAAGGGACATTCTATAGCAATCAGCCCCAGCATTTT
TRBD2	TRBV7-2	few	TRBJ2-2	CASTPGTSYGELFF	TGTGCCAGCACCCCCGGGACTAGCTACGGGGAGCTGTTTTTT
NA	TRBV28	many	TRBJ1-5	CASRDASNQPQHF	TGTGCCAGCAGGGACGCCAGCAATCAGCCCCAGCATTTT
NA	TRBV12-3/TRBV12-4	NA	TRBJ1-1	CASSQGPGRMNTEAFF	TGCGCCAGCAGCCAAGGACCGGGACGTATGAACACTGAAGCTTTCTTT
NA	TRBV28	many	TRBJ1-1	CASSFSFSRSGTEAFF	TGTGCCAGCAGTTTCTCCTTCTCAAGGTCGGGCACTGAAGCTTTCTTT
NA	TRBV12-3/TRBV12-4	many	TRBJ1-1	CASSFRHLNTEAFF	TGTGCCAGCAGCTTCAGACACCTGAACACTGAAGCTTTCTTT
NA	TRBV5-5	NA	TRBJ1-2	CASNLDSFNYGYTF	TGTGCCAGCAACCTGGACAGTTTTAACTATGGCTACACCTTC
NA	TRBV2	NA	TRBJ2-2	CASIGGLTGELFF	TGTGCCAGCATCGGCGGGTTAACCGGGGAGCTGTTTTTT
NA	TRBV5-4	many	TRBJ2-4	CASSVTGNRHIQYF	TGTGCCAGCAGCGTTACAGGGAATCGGCACATTCAGTACTTC
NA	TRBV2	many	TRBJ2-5	CASTRGQGETQYF	TGTGCCAGCACACGAGGGCAGGGGGAGACCCAGTACTTC
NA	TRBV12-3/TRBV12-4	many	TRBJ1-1	CASSLTGVDTEAFF	TGTGCCAGCAGCCTTACGGGTGTGGACACTGAAGCTTTCTTT